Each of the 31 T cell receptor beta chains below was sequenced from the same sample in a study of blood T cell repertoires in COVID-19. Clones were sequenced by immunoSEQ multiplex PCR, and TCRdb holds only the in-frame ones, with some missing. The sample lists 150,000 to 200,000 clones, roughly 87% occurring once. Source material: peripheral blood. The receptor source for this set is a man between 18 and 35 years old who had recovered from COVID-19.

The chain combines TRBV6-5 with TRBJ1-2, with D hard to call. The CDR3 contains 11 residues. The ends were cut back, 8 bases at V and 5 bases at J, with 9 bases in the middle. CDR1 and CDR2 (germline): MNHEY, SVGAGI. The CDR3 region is CASRGLYGYTF. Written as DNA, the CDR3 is TGTGCCAGCCGCGGACTTTATGGCTACACCTTC.

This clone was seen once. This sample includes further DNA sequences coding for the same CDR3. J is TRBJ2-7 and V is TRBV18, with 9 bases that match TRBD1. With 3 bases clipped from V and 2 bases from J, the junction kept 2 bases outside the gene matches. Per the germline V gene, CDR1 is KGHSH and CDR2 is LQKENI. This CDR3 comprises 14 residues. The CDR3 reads CASSPGQGPYEQYF. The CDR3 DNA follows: TGTGCCAGCTCACCGGGACAGGGACCCTACGAGCAGTACTTC. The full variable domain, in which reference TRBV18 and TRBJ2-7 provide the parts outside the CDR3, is NAGVMQNPRHLVRRRGQEARLRCSPMKGHSHVYWYRQLPEEGLKFMVYLQKENIIDESGMPKERFSAEFPKEGPSILRIQQVVRGDSAAYFCASSPGQGPYEQYFGPGTRLTVT.

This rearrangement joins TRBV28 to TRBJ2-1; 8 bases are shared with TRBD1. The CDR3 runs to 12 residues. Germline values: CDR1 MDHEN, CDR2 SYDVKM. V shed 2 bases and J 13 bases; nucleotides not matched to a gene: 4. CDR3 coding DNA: TGTGCCAGCAGTTTAGGGACAGGTGAACAGTTCTTC. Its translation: CASSLGTGEQFF.

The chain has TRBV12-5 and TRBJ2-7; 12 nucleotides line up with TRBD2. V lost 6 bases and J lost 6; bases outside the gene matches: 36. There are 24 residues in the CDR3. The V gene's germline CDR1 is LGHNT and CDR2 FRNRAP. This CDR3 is CASGTTPWGGRYLAGGRSPGEQYF. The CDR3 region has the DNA TGTGCTAGTGGGACCACCCCTTGGGGGGGGCGGTACCTAGCGGGAGGGCGATCCCCCGGCGAGCAGTACTTC. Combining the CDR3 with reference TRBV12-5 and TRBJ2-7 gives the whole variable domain DARVTQTPRHKVTEMGQEVTMRCQPILGHNTVFWYRQTMMQGLELLAYFRNRAPLDDSGMPKDRFSAEMPDATLATLKIQPSEPRDSAVYFCASGTTPWGGRYLAGGRSPGEQYFGPGTRLTVT.

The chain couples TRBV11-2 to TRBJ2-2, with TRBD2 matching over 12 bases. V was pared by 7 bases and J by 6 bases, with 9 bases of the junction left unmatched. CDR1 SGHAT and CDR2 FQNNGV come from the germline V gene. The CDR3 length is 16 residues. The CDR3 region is CASTLAGGPIAGELFF. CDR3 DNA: TGTGCCAGCACCCTAGCGGGAGGGCCTATCGCCGGGGAGCTGTTTTTT.

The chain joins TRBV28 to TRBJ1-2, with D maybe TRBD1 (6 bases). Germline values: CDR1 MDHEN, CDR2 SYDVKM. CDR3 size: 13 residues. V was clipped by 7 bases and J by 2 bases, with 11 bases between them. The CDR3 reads CASNPGVNYGYTF. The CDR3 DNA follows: TGTGCCAGCAACCCAGGGGTGAACTATGGCTACACCTTC.

The CDR3 DNA reads as TGTGCCAGCAGCTTAGATCGACTAGCGGGACCGTTAGAAGAGACCCAGTACTTC. Its translation is CASSLDRLAGPLEETQYF. The chain couples TRBV7-8 to TRBJ2-5; 11 bases match TRBD2. After removal of 1 base from V and 3 bases from J, the junction contained 10 bases not matched to a gene. Germline-derived CDR1 and CDR2 are SGHVS and FQNEAQ. The CDR3 totals 18 residues. Full variable domain (remainder filled in from reference TRBV7-8 and TRBJ2-5): GAGVSQSPRYKVAKRGQDVALRCDPISGHVSLFWYQQALGQGPEFLTYFQNEAQLDKSGLPSDRFFAERPEGSVSTLKIQRTQQEDSAVYLCASSLDRLAGPLEETQYFGPGTRLLVL.

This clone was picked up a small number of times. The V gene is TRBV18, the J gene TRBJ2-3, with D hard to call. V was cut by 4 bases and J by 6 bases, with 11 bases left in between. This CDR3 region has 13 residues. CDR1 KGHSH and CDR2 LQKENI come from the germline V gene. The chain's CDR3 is CASSHPTWDTQYF. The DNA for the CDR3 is TGTGCCAGCTCACACCCCACTTGGGATACGCAGTATTTT.

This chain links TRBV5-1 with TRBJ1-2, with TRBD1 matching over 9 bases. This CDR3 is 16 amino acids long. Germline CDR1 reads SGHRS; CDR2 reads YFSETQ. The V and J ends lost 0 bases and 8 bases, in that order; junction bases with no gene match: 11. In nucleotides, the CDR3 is TGCGCCAGCAGCTTGGCCAGTTCCCGGGACAGGGAAGGCTACACCTTC. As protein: CASSLASSRDREGYTF.

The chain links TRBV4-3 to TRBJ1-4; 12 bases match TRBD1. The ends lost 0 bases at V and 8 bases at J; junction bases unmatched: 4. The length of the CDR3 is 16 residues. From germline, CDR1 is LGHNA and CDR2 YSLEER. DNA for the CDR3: TGCGCCAGCAGCCAAGATTCGGGGACAGGGGGCGAAAAACTGTTTTTT. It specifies CASSQDSGTGGEKLFF.

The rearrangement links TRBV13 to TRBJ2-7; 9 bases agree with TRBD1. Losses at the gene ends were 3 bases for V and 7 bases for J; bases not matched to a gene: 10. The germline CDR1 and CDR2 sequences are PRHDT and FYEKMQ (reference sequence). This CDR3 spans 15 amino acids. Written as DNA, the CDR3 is TGTGCCAGCAGCTTGTGGGACAGGGTATCAGGAGAGCAGTACTTC. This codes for CASSLWDRVSGEQYF.

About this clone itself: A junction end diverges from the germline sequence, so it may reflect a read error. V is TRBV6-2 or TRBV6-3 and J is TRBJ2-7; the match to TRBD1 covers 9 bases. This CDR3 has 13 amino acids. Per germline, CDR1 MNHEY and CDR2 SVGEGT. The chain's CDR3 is CASSYGYGDRENF. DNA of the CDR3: TGTGCCAGCAGTTACGGATATGGGGACAGGGAGAACTTC.

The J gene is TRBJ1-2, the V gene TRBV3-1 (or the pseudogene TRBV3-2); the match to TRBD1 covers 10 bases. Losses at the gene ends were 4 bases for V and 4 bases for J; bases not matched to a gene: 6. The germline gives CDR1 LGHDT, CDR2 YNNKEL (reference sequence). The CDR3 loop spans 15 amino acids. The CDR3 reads CASSRGTGEGYGYTF. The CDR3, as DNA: TGTGCCAGCAGCCGAGGGACAGGGGAGGGCTATGGCTACACCTTC.

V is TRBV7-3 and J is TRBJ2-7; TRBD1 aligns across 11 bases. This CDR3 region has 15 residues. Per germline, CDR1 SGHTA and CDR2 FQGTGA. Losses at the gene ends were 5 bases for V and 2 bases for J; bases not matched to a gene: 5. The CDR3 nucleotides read TGTGCCAGCAGCGCTGGGACAGGGGGGGCCTACGAGCAGTACTTC. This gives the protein CASSAGTGGAYEQYF.

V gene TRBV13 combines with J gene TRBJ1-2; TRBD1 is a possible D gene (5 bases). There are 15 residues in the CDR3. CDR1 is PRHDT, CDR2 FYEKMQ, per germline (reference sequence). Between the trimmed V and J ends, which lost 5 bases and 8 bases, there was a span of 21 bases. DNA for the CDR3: TGTGCCAGCAGCCCAGAAACAGGTTTCCCCCTAGGCTACACCTTC. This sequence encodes CASSPETGFPLGYTF.

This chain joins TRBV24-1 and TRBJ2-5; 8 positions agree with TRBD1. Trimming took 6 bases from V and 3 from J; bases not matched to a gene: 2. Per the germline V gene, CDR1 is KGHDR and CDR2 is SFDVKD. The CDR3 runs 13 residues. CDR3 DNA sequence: TGTGCCACCAGTCAGGGGGCCGAAGAGACCCAGTACTTC. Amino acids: CATSQGAEETQYF.

The CDR3 protein is CSVETGVNTEAFF. The CDR3 region has the DNA TGCAGCGTTGAGACAGGGGTGAACACTGAAGCTTTCTTT. The gene calls are TRBV29-1 and TRBJ1-1; 8 bases map to TRBD1. With V trimmed by 3 bases and J by 0 bases, 0 bases remained unmatched. This CDR3 region has 13 residues. CDR1 is SQVTM, CDR2 ANQGSEA, per germline.

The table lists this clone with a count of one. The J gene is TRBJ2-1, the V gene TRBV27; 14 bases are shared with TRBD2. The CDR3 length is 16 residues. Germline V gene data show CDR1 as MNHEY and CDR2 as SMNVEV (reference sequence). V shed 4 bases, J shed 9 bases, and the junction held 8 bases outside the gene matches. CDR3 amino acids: CASSSRLAGGRSEQFF. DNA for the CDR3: TGTGCCAGCAGTTCCCGACTAGCGGGAGGGCGGTCTGAGCAGTTCTTC.

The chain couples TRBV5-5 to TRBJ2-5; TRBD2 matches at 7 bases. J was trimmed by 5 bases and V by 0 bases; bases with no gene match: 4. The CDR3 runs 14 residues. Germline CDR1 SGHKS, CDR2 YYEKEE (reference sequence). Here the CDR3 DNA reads TGTGCCAGCAGCTTGGGCGGGAGCAGGGAGACCCAGTACTTC. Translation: CASSLGGSRETQYF.

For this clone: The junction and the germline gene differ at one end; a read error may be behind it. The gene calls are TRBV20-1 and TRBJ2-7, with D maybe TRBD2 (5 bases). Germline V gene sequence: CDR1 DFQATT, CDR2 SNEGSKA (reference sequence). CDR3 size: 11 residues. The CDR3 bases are TGCAGTGCGAGAGAGGGCGTCGAGCAGTACTTC. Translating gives CSAREGVEQYF.

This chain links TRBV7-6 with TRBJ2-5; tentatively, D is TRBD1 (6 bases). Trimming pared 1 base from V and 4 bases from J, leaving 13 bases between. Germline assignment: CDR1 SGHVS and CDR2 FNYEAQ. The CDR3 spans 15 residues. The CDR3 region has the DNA TGTGCCAGCAGCTTAGGGGTTGGGGGCCCAGAGACCCAGTACTTC. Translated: CASSLGVGGPETQYF.

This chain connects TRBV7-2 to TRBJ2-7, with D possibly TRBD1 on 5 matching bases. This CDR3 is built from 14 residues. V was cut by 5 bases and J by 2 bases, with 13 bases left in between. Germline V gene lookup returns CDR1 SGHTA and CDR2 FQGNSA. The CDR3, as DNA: TGTGCCAGCAGCGGAAACTGGGGCCCCTACGAGCAGTACTTC. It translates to CASSGNWGPYEQYF.

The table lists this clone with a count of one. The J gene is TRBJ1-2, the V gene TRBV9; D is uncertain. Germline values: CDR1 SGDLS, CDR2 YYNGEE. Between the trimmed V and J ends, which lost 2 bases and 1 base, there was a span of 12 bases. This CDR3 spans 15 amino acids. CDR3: CASSVGQARNYGYTF. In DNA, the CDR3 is TGTGCCAGCAGCGTTGGGCAGGCCCGTAACTATGGCTACACCTTC.

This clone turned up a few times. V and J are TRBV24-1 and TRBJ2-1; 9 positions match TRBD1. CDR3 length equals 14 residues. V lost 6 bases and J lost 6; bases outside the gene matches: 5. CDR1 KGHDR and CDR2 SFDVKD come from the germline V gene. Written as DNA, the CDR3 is TGTGCCACCAGTTCGGGACAGGGAATCAATGAGCAGTTCTTC. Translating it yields CATSSGQGINEQFF.

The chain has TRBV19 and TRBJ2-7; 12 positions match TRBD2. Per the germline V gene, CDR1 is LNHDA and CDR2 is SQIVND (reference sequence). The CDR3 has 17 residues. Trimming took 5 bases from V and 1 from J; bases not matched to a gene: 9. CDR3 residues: CASSLVQTSGRSYEQYF. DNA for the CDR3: TGTGCCAGTAGTTTGGTACAGACTAGCGGGAGATCCTACGAGCAGTACTTC. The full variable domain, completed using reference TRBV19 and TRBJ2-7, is DGGITQSPKYLFRKEGQNVTLSCEQNLNHDAMYWYRQDPGQGLRLIYYSQIVNDFQKGDIAEGYSVSREKKESFPLTVTSAQKNPTAFYLCASSLVQTSGRSYEQYFGPGTRLTVT.

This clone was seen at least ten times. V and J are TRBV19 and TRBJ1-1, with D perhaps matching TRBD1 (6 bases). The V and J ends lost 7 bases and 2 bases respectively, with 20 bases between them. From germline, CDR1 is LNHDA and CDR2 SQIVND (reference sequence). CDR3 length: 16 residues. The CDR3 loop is CASTNQGTRGNTEAFF. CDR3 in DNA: TGTGCCAGTACCAACCAGGGGACCAGGGGTAACACTGAAGCTTTCTTT. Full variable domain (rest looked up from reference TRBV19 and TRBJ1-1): DGGITQSPKYLFRKEGQNVTLSCEQNLNHDAMYWYRQDPGQGLRLIYYSQIVNDFQKGDIAEGYSVSREKKESFPLTVTSAQKNPTAFYLCASTNQGTRGNTEAFFGQGTRLTVV.

CDR3 region: CASSIGNSGRGDEQFF. In DNA, the CDR3 is TGTGCCAGTAGTATAGGTAATAGCGGGAGAGGCGATGAGCAGTTCTTC. This chain connects TRBV19 to TRBJ2-1, with 9 nucleotides matching TRBD2. The germline gives CDR1 LNHDA, CDR2 SQIVND (reference sequence). The CDR3 is 16 amino acids. The V and J ends lost 1 base and 8 bases, in that order; junction bases with no gene match: 9. Looking up the rest from reference TRBV19 and TRBJ2-1 gives the full variable domain: DGGITQSPKYLFRKEGQNVTLSCEQNLNHDAMYWYRQDPGQGLRLIYYSQIVNDFQKGDIAEGYSVSREKKESFPLTVTSAQKNPTAFYLCASSIGNSGRGDEQFFGPGTRLTVL.

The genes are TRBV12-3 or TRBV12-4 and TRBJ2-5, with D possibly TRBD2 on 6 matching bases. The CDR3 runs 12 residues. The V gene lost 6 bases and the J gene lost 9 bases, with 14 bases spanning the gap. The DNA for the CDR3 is TGTGCCAGCAGCCCCGGGGGTTGGCCCCAGTACTTC. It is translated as CASSPGGWPQYF.

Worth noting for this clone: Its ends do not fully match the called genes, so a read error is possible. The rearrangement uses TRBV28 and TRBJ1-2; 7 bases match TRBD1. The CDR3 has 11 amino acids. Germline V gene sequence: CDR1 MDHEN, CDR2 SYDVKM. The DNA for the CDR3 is TGTGCCAGCAGTGGGACAGTCCCGCGGTACTTC. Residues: CASSGTVPRYF.

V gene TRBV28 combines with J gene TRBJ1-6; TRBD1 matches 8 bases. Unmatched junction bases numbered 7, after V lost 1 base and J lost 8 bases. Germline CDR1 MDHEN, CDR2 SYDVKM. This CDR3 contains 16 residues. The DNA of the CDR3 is TGTGCCAGCAGTTTATCCGCCGGACAGGGCTATTCACCCCTCCACTTT. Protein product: CASSLSAGQGYSPLHF.

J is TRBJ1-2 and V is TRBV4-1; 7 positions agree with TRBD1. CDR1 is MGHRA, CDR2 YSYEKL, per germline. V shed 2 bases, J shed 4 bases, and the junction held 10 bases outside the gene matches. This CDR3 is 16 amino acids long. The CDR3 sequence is CASSQPKEGTVYGYTF. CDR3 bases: TGCGCCAGCAGCCAACCAAAGGAGGGGACAGTCTATGGCTACACCTTC.